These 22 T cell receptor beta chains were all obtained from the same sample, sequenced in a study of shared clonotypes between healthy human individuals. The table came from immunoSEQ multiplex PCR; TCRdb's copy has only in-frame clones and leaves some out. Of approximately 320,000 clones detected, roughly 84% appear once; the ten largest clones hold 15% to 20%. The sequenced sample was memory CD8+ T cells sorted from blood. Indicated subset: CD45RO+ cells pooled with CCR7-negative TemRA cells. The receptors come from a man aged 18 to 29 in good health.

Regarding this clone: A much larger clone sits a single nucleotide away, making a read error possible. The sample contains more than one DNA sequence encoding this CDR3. DNA of the CDR3: TGTGCCAGCAGCTTGGGGGTTTACGAGCAGTACTTC. This encodes CASSLGVYEQYF. The chain couples TRBV7-9 to TRBJ2-7, with D possibly being TRBD1 or TRBD2 (5 bases each). The CDR3 length is 12 residues. From germline, CDR1 is SEHNR and CDR2 FQNEAQ (reference sequence). The V end was cut by 3 bases, the J end by 4 bases, with 7 bases between.

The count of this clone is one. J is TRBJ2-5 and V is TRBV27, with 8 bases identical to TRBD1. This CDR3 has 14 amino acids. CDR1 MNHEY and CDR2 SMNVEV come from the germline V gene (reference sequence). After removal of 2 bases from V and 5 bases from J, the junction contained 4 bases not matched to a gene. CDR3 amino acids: CASSLGQGAETQYF. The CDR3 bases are TGTGCCAGCAGTTTAGGGCAGGGGGCCGAGACCCAGTACTTC.

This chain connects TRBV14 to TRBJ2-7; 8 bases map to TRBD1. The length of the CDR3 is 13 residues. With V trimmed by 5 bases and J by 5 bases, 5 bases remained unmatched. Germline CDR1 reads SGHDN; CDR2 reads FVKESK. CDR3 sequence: CASSSSGGHEQYF. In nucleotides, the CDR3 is TGTGCCAGCAGCTCATCAGGGGGCCACGAGCAGTACTTC.

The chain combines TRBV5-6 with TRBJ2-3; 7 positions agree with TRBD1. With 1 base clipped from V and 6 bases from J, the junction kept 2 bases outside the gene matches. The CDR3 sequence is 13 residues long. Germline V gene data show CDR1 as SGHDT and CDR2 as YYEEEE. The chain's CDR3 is CASSLTTGDTQYF. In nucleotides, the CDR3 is TGTGCCAGCAGCTTGACGACAGGGGATACGCAGTATTTT. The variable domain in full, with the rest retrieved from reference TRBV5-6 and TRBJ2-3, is DAGVTQSPTHLIKTRGQQVTLRCSPKSGHDTVSWYQQALGQGPQFIFQYYEEEERQRGNFPDRFSGHQFPNYSSELNVNALLLGDSALYLCASSLTTGDTQYFGPGTRLTVL.

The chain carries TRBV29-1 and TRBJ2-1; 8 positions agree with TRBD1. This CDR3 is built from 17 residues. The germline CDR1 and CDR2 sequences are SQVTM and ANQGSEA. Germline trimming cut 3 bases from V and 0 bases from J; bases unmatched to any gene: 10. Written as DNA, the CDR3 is TGCAGCGTTGAGGGGACAGGAGAGGGAAGCTCCTACAATGAGCAGTTCTTC. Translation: CSVEGTGEGSSYNEQFF.

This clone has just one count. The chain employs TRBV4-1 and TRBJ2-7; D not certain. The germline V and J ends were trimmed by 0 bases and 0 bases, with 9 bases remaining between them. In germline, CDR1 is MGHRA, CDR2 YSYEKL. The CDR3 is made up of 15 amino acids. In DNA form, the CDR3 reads TGCGCCAGCAGCCAAGATATTGGAGTCTCCTACGAGCAGTACTTC. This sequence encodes CASSQDIGVSYEQYF.

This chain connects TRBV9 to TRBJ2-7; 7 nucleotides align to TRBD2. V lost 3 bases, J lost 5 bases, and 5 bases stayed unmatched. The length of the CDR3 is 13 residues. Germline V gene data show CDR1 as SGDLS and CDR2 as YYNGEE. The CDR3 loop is CASSGPLADEQYF. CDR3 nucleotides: TGTGCCAGCAGCGGACCGCTAGCGGACGAGCAGTACTTC.

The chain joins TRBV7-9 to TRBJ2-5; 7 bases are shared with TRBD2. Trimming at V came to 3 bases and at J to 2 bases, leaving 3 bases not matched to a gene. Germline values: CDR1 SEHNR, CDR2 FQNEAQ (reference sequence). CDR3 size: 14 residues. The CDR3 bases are TGTGCCAGCAGCTTCCCCGGGGGGCAAGAGACCCAGTACTTC. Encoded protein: CASSFPGGQETQYF.

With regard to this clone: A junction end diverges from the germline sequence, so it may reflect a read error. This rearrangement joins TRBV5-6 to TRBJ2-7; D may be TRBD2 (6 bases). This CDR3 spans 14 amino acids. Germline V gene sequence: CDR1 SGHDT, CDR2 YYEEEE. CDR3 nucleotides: TGTGCCAGCAACTTGGGGGGAGCCAGCTACGAGCAGTACTTC. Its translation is CASNLGGASYEQYF.

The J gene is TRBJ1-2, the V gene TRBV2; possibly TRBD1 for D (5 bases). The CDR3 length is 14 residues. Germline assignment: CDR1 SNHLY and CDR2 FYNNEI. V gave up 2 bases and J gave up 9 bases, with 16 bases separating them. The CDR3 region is CASSESPGQSRYTF. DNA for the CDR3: TGTGCCAGCAGTGAATCGCCTGGACAAAGCCGCTACACCTTC.

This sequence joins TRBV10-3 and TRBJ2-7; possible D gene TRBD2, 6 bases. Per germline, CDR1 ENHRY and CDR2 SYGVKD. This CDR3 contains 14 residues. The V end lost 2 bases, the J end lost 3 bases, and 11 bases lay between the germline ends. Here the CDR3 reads CAISESGRIYEQYF. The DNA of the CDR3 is TGTGCCATCAGTGAGAGCGGGCGGATCTACGAGCAGTACTTC.

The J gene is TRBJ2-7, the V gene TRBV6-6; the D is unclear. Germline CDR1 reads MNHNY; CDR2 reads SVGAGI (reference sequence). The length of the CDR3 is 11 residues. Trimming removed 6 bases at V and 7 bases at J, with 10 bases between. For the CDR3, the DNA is TGTGCCAGCAGCCTGAACGGGGAGCAGTACTTC. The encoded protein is CASSLNGEQYF.

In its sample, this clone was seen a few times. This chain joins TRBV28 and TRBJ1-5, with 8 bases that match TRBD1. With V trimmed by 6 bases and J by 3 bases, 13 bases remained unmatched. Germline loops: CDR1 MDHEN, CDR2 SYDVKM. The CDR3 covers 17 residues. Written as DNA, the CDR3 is TGTGCCAGCAGCCCACCCGGCAGGGGGCTATTCAATCAGCCCCAGCATTTT. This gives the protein CASSPPGRGLFNQPQHF. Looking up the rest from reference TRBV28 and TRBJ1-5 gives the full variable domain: DVKVTQSSRYLVKRTGEKVFLECVQDMDHENMFWYRQDPGLGLRLIYFSYDVKMKEKGDIPEGYSVSREKKERFSLILESASTNQTSMYLCASSPPGRGLFNQPQHFGDGTRLSIL.

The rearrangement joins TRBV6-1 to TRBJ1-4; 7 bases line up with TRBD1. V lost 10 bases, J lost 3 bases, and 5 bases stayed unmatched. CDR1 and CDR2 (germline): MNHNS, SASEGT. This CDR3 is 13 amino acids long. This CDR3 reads CATQTGSNEKLFF. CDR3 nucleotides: TGTGCCACTCAGACAGGGTCTAATGAAAAACTGTTTTTT.

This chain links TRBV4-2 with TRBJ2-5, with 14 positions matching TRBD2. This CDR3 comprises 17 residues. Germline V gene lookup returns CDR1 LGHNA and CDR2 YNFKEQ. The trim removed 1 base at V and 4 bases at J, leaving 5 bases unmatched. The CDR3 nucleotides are TGTGCCAGCAGCCAAGGAGGGACTAGCGGGAGTATAGAGACCCAGTACTTC. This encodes CASSQGGTSGSIETQYF.

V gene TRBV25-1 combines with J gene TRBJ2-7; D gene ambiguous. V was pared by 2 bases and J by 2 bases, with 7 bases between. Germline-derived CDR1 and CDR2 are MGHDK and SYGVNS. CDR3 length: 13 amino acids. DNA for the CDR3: TGTGCCAGCAGTGAAGGGCTGACCTACGAGCAGTACTTC. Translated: CASSEGLTYEQYF.

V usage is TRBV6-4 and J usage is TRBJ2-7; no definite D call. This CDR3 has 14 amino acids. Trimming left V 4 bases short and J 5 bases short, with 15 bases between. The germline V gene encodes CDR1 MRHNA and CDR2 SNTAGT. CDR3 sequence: CASSGGLLGHEQYF. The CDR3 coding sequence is TGTGCCAGCAGTGGTGGCCTACTTGGCCACGAGCAGTACTTC.

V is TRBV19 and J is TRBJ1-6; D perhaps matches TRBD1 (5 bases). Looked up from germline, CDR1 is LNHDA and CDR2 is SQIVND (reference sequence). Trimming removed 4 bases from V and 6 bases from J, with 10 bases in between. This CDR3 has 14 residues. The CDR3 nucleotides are TGTGCCAGTAGTACGGGACGGTTTAATTCACCCCTCCACTTT. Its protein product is CASSTGRFNSPLHF.

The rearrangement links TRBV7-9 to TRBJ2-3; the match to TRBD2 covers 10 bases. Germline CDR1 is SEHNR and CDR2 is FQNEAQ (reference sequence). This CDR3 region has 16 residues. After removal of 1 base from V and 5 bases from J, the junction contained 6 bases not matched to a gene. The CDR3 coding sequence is TGTGCCAGCAGCTTAGTCCTAGCGGGAGATGGAGATACGCAGTATTTT. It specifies CASSLVLAGDGDTQYF.

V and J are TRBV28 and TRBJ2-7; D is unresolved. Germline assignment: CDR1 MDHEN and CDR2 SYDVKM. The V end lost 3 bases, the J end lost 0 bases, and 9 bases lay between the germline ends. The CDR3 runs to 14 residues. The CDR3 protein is CASSFQKFSYEQYF. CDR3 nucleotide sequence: TGTGCCAGCAGTTTTCAGAAGTTCTCCTACGAGCAGTACTTC.

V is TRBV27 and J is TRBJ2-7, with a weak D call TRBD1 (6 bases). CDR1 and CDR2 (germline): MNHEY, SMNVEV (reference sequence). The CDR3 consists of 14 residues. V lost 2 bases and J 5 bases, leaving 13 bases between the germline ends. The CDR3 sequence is CASSLGVKGDEQYF. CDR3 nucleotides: TGTGCCAGCAGTTTAGGAGTTAAGGGGGACGAGCAGTACTTC.

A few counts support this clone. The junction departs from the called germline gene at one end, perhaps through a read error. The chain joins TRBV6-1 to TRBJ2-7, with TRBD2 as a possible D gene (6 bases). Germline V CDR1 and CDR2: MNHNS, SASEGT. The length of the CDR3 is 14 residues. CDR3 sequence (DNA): TGTGCCATCAGTAGTCCGGACTACTCCTACGAGCAGTACTTC. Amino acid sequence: CAISSPDYSYEQYF.